The 6 T cell receptor beta chains below come from one sample, sequenced in a study of regulatory T cells in long-lasting Graves disease. Arm-PCR of CDR3 regions and iRepertoire HTBI primers were the basis on which TCR beta libraries were built. One entry per CDR3 protein, called by TCRdb with MiXCR from the multiplex PCR reads. The sample shows 400,000 to 500,000 distinct CDR3 sequences, roughly 23% of them seen only once. The time point was: persistent/refractory GD, antithyroid drugs over 5 years with positive TRAb. RNA extracted from PBMCs served as the sequencing template. Specimen: peripheral blood mononuclear cells (PBMCs), collected when the disease was refractory, from a patient treated with antithyroid drugs. The receptors shown here come from a female donor with Graves disease.

The J gene is TRBJ2-3, the V gene TRBV5-1; TRBD1 aligns across 9 bases. In germline, CDR1 is SGHRS, CDR2 YFSETQ. The CDR3 is 16 residues long. The V segment lost 6 bases and the J segment 0 bases; nucleotides outside the gene matches: 8. The CDR3 nucleotides are TGCGCCAGCAACCTGGACAGGGGTACCAGCACAGATACGCAGTATTTT. This gives the protein CASNLDRGTSTDTQYF.

The CDR3 loop reads CASSPRGGTDTGELFF. The CDR3 DNA follows: TGTGCCAGCAGTCCGCGTGGAGGTACGGACACCGGGGAGCTGTTTTTT. The genes are TRBV28 and TRBJ2-2, with D perhaps TRBD2 (5 bases). Trimming removed 5 bases from V and 3 bases from J, with 16 bases in between. The CDR3 has 16 amino acids. The germline gives CDR1 MDHEN, CDR2 SYDVKM.

This clonotype occurred many times. This chain joins TRBV7-2 and TRBJ2-5; D might be TRBD1 (5 bases). V shed 5 bases and J shed 4 bases, with 11 bases lying between them. CDR3 length: 13 residues. The germline V gene has CDR1 SGHTA and CDR2 FQGNSA. CDR3 DNA sequence: TGTGCCAGCAGCGGACAAAGCAGAGAGACCCAGTACTTC. Translation gives CASSGQSRETQYF.

The table lists this clonotype with a few counts. The rearrangement links TRBV5-1 to TRBJ1-2; D is unclear. Germline V gene sequence: CDR1 SGHRS, CDR2 YFSETQ. The CDR3 has 12 amino acids. V was clipped by 3 bases and J by 4 bases, with 7 bases between them. This CDR3 is CASSYYRYGYTF. The CDR3 nucleotides read TGCGCCAGCAGCTATTATCGCTATGGCTACACCTTC.

This clonotype was detected only a few times. The chain couples TRBV6-5 to TRBJ2-7; D possibly uses TRBD1 or TRBD2 (6 bases each). There are 14 residues in the CDR3. The germline V gene has CDR1 MNHEY and CDR2 SVGAGI. The ends were cut back, 0 bases at V and 6 bases at J, with 12 bases in the middle. This CDR3 reads CASSYSVKGGEQYF. Here the CDR3 DNA reads TGTGCCAGCAGTTACTCGGTAAAGGGGGGCGAGCAGTACTTC.

Points on this clonotype: A much more abundant neighbour one base away suggests this may be a read error. The chain links TRBV12-3 or TRBV12-4 to TRBJ1-1, with D possibly TRBD1 on 5 matching bases. The CDR3 has 14 residues. The germline V and J ends were trimmed by 10 bases and 0 bases, with 15 bases remaining between them. The CDR3, as DNA: TGTGCCAACGGAGAACTGACAGTGAACACTGAAGCTTTCTTT. This encodes CANGELTVNTEAFF.